These 16 T cell receptor beta chains were sequenced from one sample in a study of blood T cell repertoires in COVID-19. TCRdb's copy holds only in-frame clones and misses some; the assay was immunoSEQ multiplex PCR. The repertoire holds fewer than 70,000 clones, with 89% as singletons. Sequences were obtained from peripheral blood. Source of these receptors: a man aged 50 to 59 with active COVID-19.

The chain joins TRBV9 to TRBJ1-4; no reliable D call. The V gene's germline CDR1 is SGDLS and CDR2 YYNGEE. V lost 4 bases and J 0 bases, leaving 10 bases between the germline ends. This CDR3 is 15 amino acids long. CDR3 DNA: TGTGCCAGCAGCACCGGGGAGACAACTAATGAAAAACTGTTTTTT. Translated, it gives CASSTGETTNEKLFF.

The chain recombines TRBV9 with TRBJ2-3, with a tentative D call TRBD2 (7 bases). CDR1 is SGDLS, CDR2 YYNGEE, per germline. The CDR3 has 18 residues. Deletions cut 4 bases from V and 5 bases from J, with 26 bases between. The CDR3 loop reads CASSLGEGGSPLRDTQYF. The CDR3, as DNA: TGTGCCAGCAGCCTAGGAGAGGGGGGGTCTCCTTTGAGAGATACGCAGTATTTT.

This clone was counted only a few times. J is TRBJ1-2 and V is TRBV6-5; a weak D match, TRBD1 (6 bases). V was cut by 7 bases and J by 10 bases, with 16 bases left in between. This CDR3 comprises 12 residues. Germline-derived CDR1 and CDR2 are MNHEY and SVGAGI. The CDR3 nucleotides are TGTGCCAGCACCGGACAGACAGAAGACTACACCTTC. Amino acid sequence: CASTGQTEDYTF.

The J gene is TRBJ2-3, the V gene TRBV29-1; 9 positions match TRBD1. The CDR3 is made up of 15 amino acids. After removal of 4 bases from V and 3 bases from J, the junction contained 8 bases not matched to a gene. Germline CDR1 is SQVTM and CDR2 is ANQGSEA. DNA for the CDR3: TGCAGCGTTGTGACTCCGGGACAGGGAACAGATACGCAGTATTTT. Amino acid sequence: CSVVTPGQGTDTQYF.

This rearrangement joins TRBV5-1 to TRBJ1-1; 7 bases line up with TRBD1. Germline V gene data show CDR1 as SGHRS and CDR2 as YFSETQ. The CDR3 has 14 amino acids. Unmatched junction bases numbered 6, after V lost 5 bases and J lost 2 bases. CDR3 sequence: CASSSTGKNTEAFF. For the CDR3, the DNA is TGCGCCAGCAGTTCGACAGGGAAAAACACTGAAGCTTTCTTT.

J is TRBJ2-1 and V is TRBV3-1 (or the pseudogene TRBV3-2); maybe TRBD1 (6 bases). V lost 0 bases and J lost 13, with 10 bases in between. This CDR3 has 12 amino acids. Germline loops: CDR1 LGHDT, CDR2 YNNKEL (reference sequence). In DNA, the CDR3 is TGTGCCAGCAGCCAAGACGGACAGTCTCAGTTCTTC. It translates to CASSQDGQSQFF.

V and J are TRBV24-1 and TRBJ2-5; TRBD1 matches at 8 bases. This CDR3 contains 14 residues. Germline CDR1 reads KGHDR; CDR2 reads SFDVKD. J lost 4 bases, V lost 4 bases, and 4 bases had no gene match. The CDR3 reads CATSEGRGRETQYF. In nucleotides, the CDR3 is TGTGCCACCAGTGAGGGCAGGGGGCGAGAGACCCAGTACTTC.

The chain couples TRBV7-8 to TRBJ1-4; D is perhaps TRBD1 (5 bases). Germline V CDR1 and CDR2: SGHVS, FQNEAQ. V was cut by 3 bases and J by 8 bases, with 13 bases left in between. The CDR3 contains 14 residues. The CDR3 protein is CASSLLGVKEKLFF. The CDR3 DNA sequence: TGTGCCAGCAGCTTGTTAGGGGTTAAAGAAAAACTGTTTTTT. Complete variable domain (other parts from reference TRBV7-8 and TRBJ1-4): GAGVSQSPRYKVAKRGQDVALRCDPISGHVSLFWYQQALGQGPEFLTYFQNEAQLDKSGLPSDRFFAERPEGSVSTLKIQRTQQEDSAVYLCASSLLGVKEKLFFGSGTQLSVL.

V is TRBV4-1 and J is TRBJ2-1; TRBD2 might be the D (6 bases). Germline-derived CDR1 and CDR2 are MGHRA and YSYEKL. Trimming removed 5 bases at V and 4 bases at J, with 6 bases between. The CDR3 covers 12 residues. CDR3 nucleotides: TGCGCCAGCAGCAGCGGGTACAATGAGCAGTTCTTC. It specifies CASSSGYNEQFF.

The V and J genes are TRBV6-6 and TRBJ1-2, with a weak D call TRBD1 (5 bases). This CDR3 comprises 12 residues. Trimming took 7 bases from V and 8 from J, leaving 14 bases between them. Germline V gene data show CDR1 as MNHNY and CDR2 as SVGAGI (reference sequence). CDR3 sequence reads: CASNRAGKGYTF. The CDR3 DNA follows: TGTGCCAGCAATAGGGCAGGGAAGGGCTACACCTTC.

V gene TRBV7-8 combines with J gene TRBJ2-1; 10 nucleotides match TRBD2. The CDR3 length is 13 residues. CDR1 SGHVS and CDR2 FQNEAQ come from the germline V gene. V gave up 5 bases and J gave up 7 bases; unmatched junction bases: 2. The CDR3 loop reads CASSISGRNEQFF. The CDR3, as DNA: TGTGCCAGCAGCATTAGCGGGAGGAATGAGCAGTTCTTC.

The CDR3 DNA is TGTGCCAGCAGCTTAGTTTCGGGCGGGGGGGCAGACGAGCAGTACTTC. This translates into CASSLVSGGGADEQYF. The chain employs TRBV7-2 and TRBJ2-7, with 9 positions matching TRBD2. The CDR3 length is 16 residues. Trimming at V came to 1 base and at J to 5 bases, leaving 9 bases not matched to a gene. In germline, CDR1 is SGHTA, CDR2 FQGNSA.

This sequence joins TRBV10-3 and TRBJ2-3; possibly TRBD1 for D (6 bases). Germline CDR1 reads ENHRY; CDR2 reads SYGVKD. This CDR3 has 14 amino acids. V was clipped by 4 bases and J by 3 bases, with 11 bases between them. The chain's CDR3 is CAISGPGTTDTQYF. In nucleotides, the CDR3 is TGTGCCATCAGTGGCCCAGGGACAACAGATACGCAGTATTTT.

The chain uses TRBV27 and TRBJ2-1; the D gene is possibly TRBD1 (5 bases). From germline, CDR1 is MNHEY and CDR2 SMNVEV (reference sequence). The V and J ends lost 0 bases and 4 bases respectively, with 10 bases between them. This CDR3 contains 15 residues. In DNA, the CDR3 is TGTGCCAGCAGTTTATCGGGCAGGACATACAATGAGCAGTTCTTC. Protein product: CASSLSGRTYNEQFF.

This clone has just a few counts. The chain uses TRBV3-1 (or the pseudogene TRBV3-2) and TRBJ1-6; D is uncertain. Germline CDR1 reads LGHDT; CDR2 reads YNNKEL (reference sequence). The CDR3 totals 12 residues. Trimming pared 6 bases from V and 11 bases from J, leaving 11 bases between. For the CDR3, the DNA is TGTGCCAGCAGTCGGGGAATGCCACCCCTCCACTTT. Translation gives CASSRGMPPLHF.

The chain couples TRBV9 to TRBJ2-7, with D maybe TRBD2 (6 bases). The CDR3 extends over 12 amino acids. The germline gives CDR1 SGDLS, CDR2 YYNGEE. Trimming pared 3 bases from V and 4 bases from J, leaving 8 bases between. The CDR3 DNA reads as TGTGCCAGCAGCGGTGCGGGGTACGAGCAGTACTTC. Amino acid sequence: CASSGAGYEQYF.